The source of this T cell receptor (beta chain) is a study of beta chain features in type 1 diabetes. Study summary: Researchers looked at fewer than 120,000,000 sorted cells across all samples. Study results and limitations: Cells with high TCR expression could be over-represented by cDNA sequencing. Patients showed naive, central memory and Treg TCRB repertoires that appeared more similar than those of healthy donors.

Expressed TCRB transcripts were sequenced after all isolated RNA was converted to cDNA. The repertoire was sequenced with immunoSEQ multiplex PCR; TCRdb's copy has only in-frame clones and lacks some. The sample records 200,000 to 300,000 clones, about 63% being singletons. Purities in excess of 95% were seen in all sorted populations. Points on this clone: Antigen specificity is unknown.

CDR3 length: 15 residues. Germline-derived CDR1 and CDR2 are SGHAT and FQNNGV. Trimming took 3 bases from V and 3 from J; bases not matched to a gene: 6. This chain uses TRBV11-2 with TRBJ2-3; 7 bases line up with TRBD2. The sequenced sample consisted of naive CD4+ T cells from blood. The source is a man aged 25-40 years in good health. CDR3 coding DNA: TGTGCCAGCAGCTTGGGCGGGGGTTGGACAGATACGCAGTATTTT. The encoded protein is CASSLGGGWTDTQYF.